The 6 T cell receptor beta chains below were found in one sample sequenced in a study of blood T cell repertoires in COVID-19. Some clones are missing from TCRdb's copy, which holds only in-frame ones; the method was immunoSEQ multiplex PCR. Among fewer than 35,000 clones, 65% to 90% were seen once, and the ten largest hold over 7.5%. Input material: peripheral blood. Receptor source: a man aged 80 or over with active COVID-19.

The chain links TRBV18 to TRBJ2-7; D is perhaps TRBD2 (6 bases). With 4 bases removed from V and 3 bases from J, the gap between germline ends came to 10 bases. CDR3 length: 13 amino acids. The germline V gene has CDR1 KGHSH and CDR2 LQKENI. The CDR3 DNA reads as TGTGCCAGCTCACGGCAGGGAGGCTACGAGCAGTACTTC. Translating it yields CASSRQGGYEQYF.

This clone has only one observation. This chain links TRBV13 with TRBJ2-7; TRBD1 matches 7 bases. The CDR3 length is 13 residues. Germline trimming cut 4 bases from V and 6 bases from J; bases unmatched to any gene: 6. The germline V gene has CDR1 PRHDT and CDR2 FYEKMQ (reference sequence). The CDR3 region has the DNA TGTGCCAGCAGCTCCGACAGGGAAGGCGAGCAGTACTTC. Its translation: CASSSDREGEQYF.

The chain has TRBV9 and TRBJ1-5; D uncertain. The germline V gene has CDR1 SGDLS and CDR2 YYNGEE. The CDR3 is made up of 15 amino acids. V lost 4 bases, J lost 6 bases, and 17 bases lay in between. DNA of the CDR3: TGTGCCAGCAGCCCATCGGTATCGTCGGGTCAGCCCCAGCATTTT. Translating it yields CASSPSVSSGQPQHF.

This chain uses TRBV9 with TRBJ1-3; D gene ambiguous. Trimming left V 3 bases short and J 1 base short, with 5 bases between. This CDR3 is built from 13 residues. Germline CDR1 is SGDLS and CDR2 is YYNGEE. As DNA, the CDR3 is TGTGCCAGCAGCGCACTATCTGGAAACACCATATATTTT. Amino acid sequence: CASSALSGNTIYF.

The chain couples TRBV5-6 to TRBJ1-1, with D perhaps matching TRBD1 (6 bases). The V gene lost 0 bases and the J gene lost 3 bases, with 9 bases spanning the gap. Germline CDR1 and CDR2: SGHDT and YYEEEE. This CDR3 region has 14 residues. The CDR3 reads CASSLDRADTEAFF. The CDR3 region has the DNA TGTGCCAGCAGCTTGGACAGGGCGGACACTGAAGCTTTCTTT.

The chain employs TRBV9 and TRBJ2-3; 7 nucleotides agree with TRBD2. V dropped 4 bases and J dropped 6; count of bases not matched to a gene: 17. The germline V gene has CDR1 SGDLS and CDR2 YYNGEE. This CDR3 is built from 17 residues. The CDR3 nucleotides are TGTGCCAGCAGCCGGGGCCCCCTAGCGGCCTCGGAGGATACGCAGTATTTT. Translated: CASSRGPLAASEDTQYF.